This T cell receptor beta chain originates from a study of blood T cell repertoires in COVID-19. Study-level information: Donors in the United States, Italy and Spain gave samples during acute or convalescent COVID-19. PBMCs, B-cell-depleted T cells, or T cells provided the cDNA or gDNA that made up the material.

Original processing methods: From reference gene primer amplification, estimates of nucleated cell counts were derived. Produced via immunoSEQ multiplex PCR; TCRdb's table is partial and in-frame only. V and J calls and clone size are given by that table; D and trimming were obtained from the DNA. The table records more than 200,000 clones, around 86% of them present only once. Germline V gene sequence: CDR1 SNHLY, CDR2 FYNNEI. The junction had 4 bases not matched to a gene; V was cut back by 1 base and J by 3 bases. The CDR3 spans 16 residues. In terms of age and location, participants ranged from roughly 18 to 90 years and lived in 24 US areas.

The sequenced sample consisted of PBMCs or T cells enriched from blood (not recorded which). This TCR was recovered from a man between 25 and 39 years old in a cohort exposed to, infected with or recovered from COVID-19 (not recorded which). This chain joins TRBV2 and TRBJ2-1; TRBD2 matches at 9 bases. The CDR3 region has the DNA TGTGCCAGCAGTGAAGGGCTAGCGGGGCTCTACAATGAGCAGTTCTTC. Protein: CASSEGLAGLYNEQFF.